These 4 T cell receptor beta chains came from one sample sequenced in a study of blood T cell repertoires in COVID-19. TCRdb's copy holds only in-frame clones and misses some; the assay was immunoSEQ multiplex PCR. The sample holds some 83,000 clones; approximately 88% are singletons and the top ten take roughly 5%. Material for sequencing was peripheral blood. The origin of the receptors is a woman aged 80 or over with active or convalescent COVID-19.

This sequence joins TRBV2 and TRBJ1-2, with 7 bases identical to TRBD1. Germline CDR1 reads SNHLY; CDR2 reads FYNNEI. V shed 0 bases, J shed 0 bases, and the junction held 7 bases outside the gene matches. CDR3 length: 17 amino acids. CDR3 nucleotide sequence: TGTGCCAGCAGTGAAGCGGGGCGACAGGGAGCTAACTATGGCTACACCTTC. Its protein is CASSEAGRQGANYGYTF.

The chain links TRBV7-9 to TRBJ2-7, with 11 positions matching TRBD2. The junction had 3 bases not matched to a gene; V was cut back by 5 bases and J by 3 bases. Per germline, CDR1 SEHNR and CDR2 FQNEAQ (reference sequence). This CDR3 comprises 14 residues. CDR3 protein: CASSRTSGSYEQYF. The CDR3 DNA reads TGTGCCAGCAGCCGCACTAGCGGGAGCTACGAGCAGTACTTC. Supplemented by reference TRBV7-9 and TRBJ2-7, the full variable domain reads DTGVSQNPRHKITKRGQNVTFRCDPISEHNRLYWYRQTLGQGPEFLTYFQNEAQLEKSRLLSDRFSAERPKGSFSTLEIQRTEQGDSAMYLCASSRTSGSYEQYFGPGTRLTVT.

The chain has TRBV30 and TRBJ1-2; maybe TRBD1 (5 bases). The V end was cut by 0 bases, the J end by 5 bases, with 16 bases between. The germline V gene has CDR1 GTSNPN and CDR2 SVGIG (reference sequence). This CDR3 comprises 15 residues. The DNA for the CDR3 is TGTGCCTGGAGTGTACGGGAGGGGAGGAGGTATGGCTACACCTTC. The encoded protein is CAWSVREGRRYGYTF.

The CDR3 region is CSGRVGNTIYF. The CDR3 coding sequence is TGCAGCGGAAGAGTTGGAAACACCATATATTTT. The V and J genes are TRBV29-1 and TRBJ1-3; D is uncertain. CDR1 SQVTM and CDR2 ANQGSEA come from the germline V gene. This CDR3 has 11 residues. V was clipped by 7 bases and J by 3 bases, with 7 bases between them.